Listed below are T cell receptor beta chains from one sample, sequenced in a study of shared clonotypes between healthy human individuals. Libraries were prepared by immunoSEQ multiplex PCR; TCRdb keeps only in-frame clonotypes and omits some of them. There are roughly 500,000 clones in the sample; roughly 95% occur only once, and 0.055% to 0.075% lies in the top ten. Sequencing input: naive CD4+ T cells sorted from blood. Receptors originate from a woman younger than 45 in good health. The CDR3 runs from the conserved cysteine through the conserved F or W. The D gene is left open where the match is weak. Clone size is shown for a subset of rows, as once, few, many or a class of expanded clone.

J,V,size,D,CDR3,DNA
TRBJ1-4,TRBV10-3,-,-,CAISDPGAGSNEKLFF,TGTGCCATCAGTGACCCAGGGGCAGGGTCTAATGAAAAACTGTTTTTT
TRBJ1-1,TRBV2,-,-,CASSEFGGAGTEAFF,TGTGCCAGCAGTGAATTTGGGGGGGCGGGCACTGAAGCTTTCTTT
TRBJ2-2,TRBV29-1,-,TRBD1,CSVEVTGAGELFF,TGCAGCGTTGAAGTAACAGGGGCCGGGGAGCTGTTTTTT
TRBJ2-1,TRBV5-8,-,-,CASSLGRVQHEQFF,TGTGCCAGCAGCTTGGGAAGAGTCCAGCATGAGCAGTTCTTC
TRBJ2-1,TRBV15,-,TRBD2,CATSRVGGSYNEQFF,TGTGCCACCAGCAGAGTCGGGGGGTCGTACAATGAGCAGTTCTTC
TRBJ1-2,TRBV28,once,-,CASSLDQPGGYTF,TGTGCCAGCAGTTTAGATCAGCCGGGGGGCTACACCTTC
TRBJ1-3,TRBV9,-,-,CASSTMTASSGNTIYF,TGTGCCAGCAGCACGATGACGGCGAGCTCTGGAAACACCATATATTTT
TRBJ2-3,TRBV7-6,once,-,CASSFATTDTQYF,TGTGCCAGCAGCTTCGCCACCACAGATACGCAGTATTTT
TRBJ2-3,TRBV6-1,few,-,CASVRGTSTDTQYF,TGTGCCAGCGTGCGGGGCACTAGCACAGATACGCAGTATTTT
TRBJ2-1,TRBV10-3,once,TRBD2,CATQTSGRTSYNEQFF,TGTGCCACCCAGACTAGCGGGAGGACTTCCTACAATGAGCAGTTCTTC
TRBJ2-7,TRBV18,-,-,CASSPRQGPYEQYF,TGTGCCAGCTCACCAAGGCAGGGACCCTACGAGCAGTACTTC
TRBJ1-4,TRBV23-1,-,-,CASSQMVDDITNEKLFF,TGCGCCAGCAGTCAAATGGTGGACGACATAACTAATGAAAAACTGTTTTTT
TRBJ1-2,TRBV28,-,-,CASSLSGLTANYGYTF,TGTGCCAGCAGTTTAAGTGGACTCACGGCTAACTATGGCTACACCTTC
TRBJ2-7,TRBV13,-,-,CASSLGSGGRGSYEQYF,TGTGCCAGCAGCTTAGGCTCGGGGGGCAGGGGCTCCTACGAGCAGTACTTC
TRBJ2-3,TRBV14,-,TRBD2,CASNSAGVPDTQYF,TGTGCCAGCAATTCAGCGGGAGTCCCAGATACGCAGTATTTT
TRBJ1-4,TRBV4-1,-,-,CASSQNRDTATNEKLFF,TGCGCCAGCAGCCAGAATCGGGACACCGCAACTAATGAAAAACTGTTTTTT
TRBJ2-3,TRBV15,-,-,CATSREGPGNTDTQYF,TGTGCCACCAGCAGAGAGGGGCCAGGGAACACAGATACGCAGTATTTT
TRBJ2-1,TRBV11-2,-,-,CASSSAPREQFF,TGTGCCAGCAGTTCAGCCCCTCGTGAGCAGTTCTTC
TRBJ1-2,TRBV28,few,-,CASRTGVAGNGYTF,TGTGCCAGCAGGACGGGGGTGGCAGGTAATGGCTACACCTTC
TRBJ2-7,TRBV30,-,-,CAWSAGGYYSYEQYF,TGTGCCTGGAGTGCAGGCGGGTATTACTCCTACGAGCAGTACTTC
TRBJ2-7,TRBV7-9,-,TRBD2,CASSSISGSYEQYF,TGTGCCAGCAGCTCCATTAGCGGGAGCTACGAGCAGTACTTC
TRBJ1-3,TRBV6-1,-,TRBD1,CATLEQGLWTIYF,TGTGCCACCCTAGAACAGGGGCTATGGACCATATATTTT
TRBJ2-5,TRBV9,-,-,CASSSLGPGETQYF,TGTGCCAGCAGCTCACTCGGGCCCGGAGAGACCCAGTACTTC